This TCR beta chain stems from a study of T cells in Graves' hyperthyroidism and ophthalmopathy. Orbital computed tomography, thyroid ultrasound, serum thyroxine and TRAb, and clinical symptoms together informed the diagnoses. General study findings and limits: Researchers found most expanded thyroid clonotypes above 0.001 in blood as well.

The CDR3 regions of TCR beta were amplified from RNA transcripts. The primer set for the first-round RT-PCR of the TCR CDR3 was HTBI. TCRdb processed the multiplex PCR reads anew with MiXCR; each CDR3 protein has one entry. The table includes over 650,000 distinct CDR3 sequences, 45% detected once. This clonotype was counted many times. Its specificity is not known. The sample taken for sequencing was peripheral blood or thyroid tissue (not recorded which). This clonotype was obtained from an adult man with Graves' disease, either hyperthyroidism or ophthalmopathy (not recorded which).

In DNA, the CDR3 is TGCGCCAGCAGTGGGCAGTGGGAGACCCAGTACTTC. This gives the protein CASSGQWETQYF. This rearrangement joins TRBV10-2 to TRBJ2-5; D gene unclear. V dropped 4 bases and J dropped 5 bases, with 8 bases sitting between them. CDR1 is WSHSY, CDR2 SAAADI, per germline. The CDR3 covers 12 residues.